This T cell receptor beta chain was sequenced for a study of cytotoxic CD8 clonotypes in ibrutinib-treated CLL. Study-level background: Following a median about eleven months of treatment, with a range of 6 to 36, response samples were taken.

CDR3 length equals 15 residues. Germline-derived CDR1 and CDR2 are MDHEN and SYDVKM. Trimming took off 2 bases at V and 1 base at J, with 11 bases between the two ends. The protocol was immunoSEQ multiplex PCR, while the TCRdb copy is restricted to in-frame clones and leaves out a portion. This table has some 130,000 clones, roughly 85% appearing once. The chain joins TRBV28 to TRBJ1-1; unclear D gene. The clonotype comes from a human donor with chronic lymphocytic leukemia. Here the sequenced sample was PBMCs, taken after 24 months of ibrutinib treatment. CDR3 nucleotides: TGTGCCAGCAGTTTACTAACGGTGGGGAACACTGAAGCTTTCTTT. Translation gives CASSLLTVGNTEAFF. Full variable domain (rest looked up from reference TRBV28 and TRBJ1-1): DVKVTQSSRYLVKRTGEKVFLECVQDMDHENMFWYRQDPGLGLRLIYFSYDVKMKEKGDIPEGYSVSREKKERFSLILESASTNQTSMYLCASSLLTVGNTEAFFGQGTRLTVV.